This T cell receptor beta chain was obtained from a study of T cells in Graves' hyperthyroidism and ophthalmopathy. V was cut by 10 bases and J by 4 bases, with 16 bases left in between. This CDR3 is built from 13 residues. Germline-derived CDR1 and CDR2 are ENHRY and SYGVKD. Amplified TCR beta CDR3 regions came from RNA transcripts. TCR CDR3 regions were first amplified by RT-PCR with HTBI primers. TCRdb redid the calling of the multiplex PCR reads with MiXCR, one entry per CDR3 protein. The table lists hundreds of thousands of distinct CDR3 sequences, roughly 50% of them singletons. This clonotype appeared a few times.

Sequencing input: peripheral blood or thyroid tissue (not recorded which). The source of this sequence is a woman under 30 with Graves' hyperthyroidism. This chain links TRBV10-3 with TRBJ1-1; unclear D gene. DNA for the CDR3: TGTGCCAGCAATGACCTGAGGTCCACTGAAGCTTTCTTT. It codes for CASNDLRSTEAFF.